This T cell receptor beta chain emerged from a study of T cells after posttransplantation cyclophosphamide. Findings and limits, study-wide: After PTCy, TRB diversity resembled that of CNI/methotrexate controls.

This clone was counted a few times. The antigen is not known. The CDR3 is made up of 13 amino acids. V lost 6 bases, J lost 3 bases, and 5 bases stayed unmatched. Germline V gene sequence: CDR1 SQVTM, CDR2 ANQGSEA. Clones were sequenced by immunoSEQ multiplex PCR, and TCRdb holds only the in-frame ones, with some missing. The sample has more than 3,000 clones; 75% to 80% are singletons. The chain uses TRBV29-1 and TRBJ2-7; 10 bases agree with TRBD1. Source material: memory CD8+ T cells sorted from blood. The TCR was taken from a woman aged 60-75 years in good health, CMV-negative, and a related stem cell transplant donor. The CDR3 DNA follows: TGCAGCGTAGGGACAGGGGAAGGCTACGAGCAGTACTTC. As protein: CSVGTGEGYEQYF.